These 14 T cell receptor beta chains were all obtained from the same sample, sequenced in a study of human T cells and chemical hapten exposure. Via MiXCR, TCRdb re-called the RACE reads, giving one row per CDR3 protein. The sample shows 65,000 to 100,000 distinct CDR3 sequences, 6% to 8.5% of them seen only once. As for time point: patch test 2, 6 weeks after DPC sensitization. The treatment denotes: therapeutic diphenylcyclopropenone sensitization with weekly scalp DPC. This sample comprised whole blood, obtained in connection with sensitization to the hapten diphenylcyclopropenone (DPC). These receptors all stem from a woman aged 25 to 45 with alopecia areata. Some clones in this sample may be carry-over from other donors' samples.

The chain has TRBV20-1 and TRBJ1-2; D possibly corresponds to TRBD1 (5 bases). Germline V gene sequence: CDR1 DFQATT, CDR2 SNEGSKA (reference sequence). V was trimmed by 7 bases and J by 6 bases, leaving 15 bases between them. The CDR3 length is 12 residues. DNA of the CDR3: TGCAGTGTAGGAGGGGAAGGCGATGGCTACACCTTC. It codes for CSVGGEGDGYTF.

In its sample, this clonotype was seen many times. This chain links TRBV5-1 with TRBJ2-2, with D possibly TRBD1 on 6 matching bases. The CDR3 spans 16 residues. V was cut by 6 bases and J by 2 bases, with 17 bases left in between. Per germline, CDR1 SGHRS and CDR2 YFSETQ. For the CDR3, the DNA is TGCGCCAGCACCACATTGGGGGACAAAAACACCGGGGAGCTGTTTTTT. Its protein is CASTTLGDKNTGELFF.

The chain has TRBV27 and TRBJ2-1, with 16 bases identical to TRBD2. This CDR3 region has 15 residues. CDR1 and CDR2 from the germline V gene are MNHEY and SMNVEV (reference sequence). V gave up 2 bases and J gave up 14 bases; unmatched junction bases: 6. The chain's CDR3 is CASSLGTSGGAVEFF. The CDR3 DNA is TGTGCCAGCAGTTTAGGGACTAGCGGGGGGGCCGTTGAGTTCTTC.

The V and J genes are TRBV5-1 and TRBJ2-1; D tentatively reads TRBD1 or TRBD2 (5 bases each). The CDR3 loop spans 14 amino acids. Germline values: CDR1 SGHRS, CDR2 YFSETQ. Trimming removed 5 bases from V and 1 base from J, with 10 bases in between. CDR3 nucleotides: TGCGCCAGCAGGGGGACGGGATCCTACAATGAGCAGTTCTTC. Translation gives CASRGTGSYNEQFF.

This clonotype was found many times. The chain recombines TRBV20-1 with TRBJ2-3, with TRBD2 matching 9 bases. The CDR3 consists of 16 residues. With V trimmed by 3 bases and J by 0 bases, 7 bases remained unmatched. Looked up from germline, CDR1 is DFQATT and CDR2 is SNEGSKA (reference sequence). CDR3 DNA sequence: TGCAGTGCTAGGAACCGACTAGCGGCTAGCACAGATACGCAGTATTTT. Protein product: CSARNRLAASTDTQYF.

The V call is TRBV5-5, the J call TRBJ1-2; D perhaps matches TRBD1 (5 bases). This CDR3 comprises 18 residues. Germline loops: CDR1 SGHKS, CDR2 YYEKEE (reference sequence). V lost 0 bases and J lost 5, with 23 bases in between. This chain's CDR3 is CASSLEPSGWGIMYGYTF. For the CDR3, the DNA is TGTGCCAGCAGCTTGGAACCATCTGGCTGGGGGATAATGTATGGCTACACCTTC.

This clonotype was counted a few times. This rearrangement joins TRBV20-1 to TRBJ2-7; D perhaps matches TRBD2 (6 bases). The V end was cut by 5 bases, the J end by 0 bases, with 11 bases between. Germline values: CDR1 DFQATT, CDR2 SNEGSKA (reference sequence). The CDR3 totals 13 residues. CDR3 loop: CSAQSGGSYEQYF. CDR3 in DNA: TGCAGTGCTCAATCCGGGGGCTCCTACGAGCAGTACTTC.

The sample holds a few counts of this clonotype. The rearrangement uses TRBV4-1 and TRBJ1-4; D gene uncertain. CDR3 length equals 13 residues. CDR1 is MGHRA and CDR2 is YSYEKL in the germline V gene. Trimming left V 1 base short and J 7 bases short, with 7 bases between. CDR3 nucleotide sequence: TGCGCCAGCAGCCAAGTCCCCGGTGAAAAACTGTTTTTT. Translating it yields CASSQVPGEKLFF.

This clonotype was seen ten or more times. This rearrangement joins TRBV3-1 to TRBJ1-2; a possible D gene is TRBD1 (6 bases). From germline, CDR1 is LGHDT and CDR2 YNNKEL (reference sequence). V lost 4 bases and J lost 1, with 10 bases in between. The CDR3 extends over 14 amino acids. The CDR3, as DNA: TGTGCCAGCAGCCTTGGACAGAATAACTATGGCTACACCTTC. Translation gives CASSLGQNNYGYTF.

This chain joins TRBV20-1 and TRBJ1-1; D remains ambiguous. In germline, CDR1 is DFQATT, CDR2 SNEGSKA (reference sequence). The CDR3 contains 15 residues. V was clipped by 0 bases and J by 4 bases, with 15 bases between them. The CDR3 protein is CSARDKTHGSTEAFF. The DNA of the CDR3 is TGCAGTGCTAGAGATAAGACCCATGGGAGCACTGAAGCTTTCTTT.

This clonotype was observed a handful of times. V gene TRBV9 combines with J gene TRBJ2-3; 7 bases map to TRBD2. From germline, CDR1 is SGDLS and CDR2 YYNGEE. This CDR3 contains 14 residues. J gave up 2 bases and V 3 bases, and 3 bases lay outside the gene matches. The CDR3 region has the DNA TGTGCCAGCAGCGCTAGCGGTTACACAGATACGCAGTATTTT. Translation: CASSASGYTDTQYF.

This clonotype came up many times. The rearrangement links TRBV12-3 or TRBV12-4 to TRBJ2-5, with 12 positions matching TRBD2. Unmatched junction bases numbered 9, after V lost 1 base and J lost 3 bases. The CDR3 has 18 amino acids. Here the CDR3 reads CASSLGISLAGGEETQYF. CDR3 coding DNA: TGTGCCAGCAGTTTAGGGATTTCACTAGCGGGGGGTGAAGAGACCCAGTACTTC.

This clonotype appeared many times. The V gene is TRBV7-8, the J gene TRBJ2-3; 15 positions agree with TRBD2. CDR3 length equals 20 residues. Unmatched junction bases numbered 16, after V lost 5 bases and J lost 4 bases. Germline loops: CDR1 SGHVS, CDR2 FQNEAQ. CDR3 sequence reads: CASSPRSPGLAGGPPDTQYF. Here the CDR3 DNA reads TGTGCCAGCAGCCCCCGATCTCCAGGACTAGCGGGGGGGCCGCCAGATACGCAGTATTTT.

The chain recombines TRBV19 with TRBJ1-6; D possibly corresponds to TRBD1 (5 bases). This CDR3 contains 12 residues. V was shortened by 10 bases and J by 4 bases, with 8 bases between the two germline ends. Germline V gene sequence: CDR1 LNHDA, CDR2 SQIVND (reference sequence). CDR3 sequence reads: CATAGYNSPLHF. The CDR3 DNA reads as TGTGCCACCGCAGGGTATAATTCACCCCTCCACTTT.